The following is a T cell receptor beta chain sequence with its context. Its matching antigen is unknown. This record belongs to a study of T cell responses to AZD1222 COVID-19 vaccine. Findings of the study overall: The sample set comprised mostly white British donors with more females, and clonal diversity was possibly underestimated. The peak T cell response came first, and repertoires were sampled only after it. The span of vaccine-associated CD4 TCRs extended across spike, with dominance at 160-218 and 743-854.

Germline V gene lookup returns CDR1 SNHLY and CDR2 FYNNEI. The CDR3 runs 14 residues. Between the trimmed V and J ends, which lost 4 bases and 4 bases, there was a span of 11 bases. Sequencing used immunoSEQ multiplex PCR; TCRdb keeps in-frame clones, though not all of them. The top ten hold 5% of the sample, which has 95,000 to 110,000 clones, over 85% seen once. The chain couples TRBV2 to TRBJ1-5; no clear D gene. The material was peripheral blood, obtained on day 0 of AZD1222 vaccination. This clonotype was obtained from an adult in good health. CDR3 protein: CASSGEGRNQPQHF. The CDR3, as DNA: TGTGCCAGCAGTGGGGAGGGTCGAAATCAGCCCCAGCATTTT.